Listed below are T cell receptor beta chains from one sample, sequenced in a study of cytomegalovirus exposure and HLA in healthy donors. The assay was immunoSEQ multiplex PCR, and TCRdb's table has in-frame clones only and misses some. The sample lists approximately 220,000 clones, around 79% occurring once. The specimen sequenced was PBMCs. The receptor set was obtained from a girl under 10 years old in good health and CMV-seronegative. The conserved cysteine and the conserved F or W are not part of the CDR3 here.

v_gene	j_gene	CDR3aa
TRBV5-5	TRBJ2-7	ASSFGGHEQY
TRBV4-1	TRBJ1-4	ASTRGQGREKLF
TRBV7-9	TRBJ2-7	ASSTGTAAREQY
TRBV6-1	TRBJ2-5	ASSITRDRGETQY
TRBV7-6	TRBJ2-1	ASSLAGEVGEQF
TRBV6-5	TRBJ1-2	ATGVGGYGYT
TRBV10-3	TRBJ2-5	AISPERGVETQY
TRBV5-4	TRBJ1-5	ASSLSARDRESQPQH
TRBV6-5	-	ASSYSGQNPYEQY
TRBV7-9	TRBJ2-7	ASSLAGTMTYEQY
TRBV11-2	TRBJ2-2	ASSLGTYAGTSRTGELF
TRBV6-6	TRBJ1-2	ASSYSTRETNYGYT
TRBV9	TRBJ2-3	ASSAGHDRGTTDTQY
TRBV7-9	TRBJ2-1	ASSAYSSGQTRMF
TRBV7-2	TRBJ1-2	ASSSSWDSRGYT
TRBV7-9	TRBJ2-1	ASSLAGGSTAEQF
TRBV6-6	TRBJ2-7	ANSWGAGDNEQY
TRBV29-1	TRBJ2-7	SVEELGAPYEQY
TRBV7-6	TRBJ1-5	ASSNAMGKQGDQPQH
TRBV20-1	TRBJ2-1	GGQGDNEQF
TRBV5-6	TRBJ2-7	ASSLRQVINEQY
TRBV7-9	TRBJ2-2	ASSFGGRRSTGELF
TRBV4-2	TRBJ2-7	ASSRRGPSSYEQY
TRBV5-8	TRBJ2-1	ASSAFREQF
TRBV30	TRBJ1-6	ASPRGGNGPLH
TRBV6-1	TRBJ1-5	ASSDRDRGPNQPQH
TRBV15	TRBJ1-1	ATSRDRGPLLEAF
TRBV10-3	TRBJ2-3	AISGDPGGSDTQY
TRBV5-6	TRBJ2-1	ASRPQRYRDNEQF
TRBV2	TRBJ2-3	ASTAGGGADTQY
TRBV5-1	TRBJ1-1	ASSFQDGGTEAF
TRBV6-5	TRBJ1-2	ASSPYGTGSYGYT
TRBV7-2	TRBJ2-3	ASSLASGGTDTQY
TRBV30	TRBJ2-7	AWSPGSYEQY
TRBV29-1	TRBJ1-1	SVGFAGIDTEAF
TRBV7-8	TRBJ2-6	ASARDGANVLT
TRBV6-1	TRBJ1-5	ASSGQTGVNQPQH
TRBV6-1	TRBJ2-5	ASSEVPGLAGAIISETQY
TRBV7-9	TRBJ2-7	ASSLTSGRNVGYEQY
TRBV23-1	TRBJ1-4	ASSHQPDSYEKLF
TRBV2	TRBJ2-7	ASRETGEQY
TRBV5-5	TRBJ1-5	ASSSRPGQTNQPQH
TRBV7-2	TRBJ1-2	ASSLAGVLRVYT
TRBV6-4	TRBJ2-3	ASSDLAGDADTQY
TRBV27	TRBJ1-1	ASSLLPGQGYTEAF
TRBV13	TRBJ1-2	ASSGRDSPYDYGYT
TRBV6-1	TRBJ2-7	ASSDRDWNPSGPEQY
TRBV15	TRBJ2-3	ATSGLAGGRDTQY
TRBV5-6	TRBJ2-7	ASSNQDYPSYEQY
TRBV21-1	TRBJ1-1	ASSETGCVAF
TRBV15	TRBJ2-7	ATSRDREGKASYEQY
TRBV4-2	TRBJ2-3	ASSQERGELGDTQY
TRBV7-9	TRBJ2-5	ASSSRRGGAETQY
TRBV5-1	TRBJ2-7	ASSWDTYEQY
TRBV7-8	TRBJ1-1	ASSLANRGGTEAF
TRBV10-1	TRBJ2-1	ASSETSGGYNEQF
TRBV5-3	TRBJ1-4	ARPVPGQGAEKLF